The 21 T cell receptor beta chains reported below all come from one sample, sequenced in a study of T cell responses to AZD1222 COVID-19 vaccine. Sequenced by immunoSEQ multiplex PCR; TCRdb stores in-frame clones only, minus some. The sample consists of fewer than 150,000 clones, approximately 88% of them appearing once. The specimen was peripheral blood, collected 28 days after the second AZD1222 dose. These receptors were taken from an adult who received the AZD1222 COVID-19 vaccine.

This clone was observed a single time. The chain couples TRBV27 to TRBJ1-1, with a weak D call TRBD1 (5 bases). V was shortened by 6 bases and J by 4 bases, with 18 bases between the two germline ends. The length of the CDR3 is 15 residues. Germline CDR1 and CDR2: MNHEY and SMNVEV (reference sequence). The CDR3 coding sequence is TGTGCCAGCAGCCCCACAGACAGTCGGGGCACTGAAGCTTTCTTT. Its translation: CASSPTDSRGTEAFF.

This clone has a single count. This chain uses TRBV5-1 with TRBJ2-1, with 7 bases aligning to TRBD2. Germline V gene sequence: CDR1 SGHRS, CDR2 YFSETQ. Germline trimming cut 0 bases from V and 3 bases from J; bases unmatched to any gene: 6. CDR3 length: 16 residues. The CDR3: CASSLEVGGNYNEQFF. CDR3 DNA: TGCGCCAGCAGCTTGGAAGTGGGGGGGAACTACAATGAGCAGTTCTTC.

Worth noting for this clone: Other DNA sequences in the same sample also yield this CDR3. DNA of the CDR3: TGCGCCAGCAGCCAAGGTGGACAGGACGTCTATGGCTACACCTTC. Translating it yields CASSQGGQDVYGYTF. The gene calls are TRBV4-1 and TRBJ1-2, with 7 bases that match TRBD1. Trimming took 1 base from V and 4 from J; bases not matched to a gene: 6. The CDR3 covers 15 residues. Germline V lookup: CDR1 MGHRA, CDR2 YSYEKL.

The rearrangement joins TRBV4-1 to TRBJ1-2; TRBD1 is a possible D gene (5 bases). From germline, CDR1 is MGHRA and CDR2 YSYEKL. Trimming cost V 1 base and J 4 bases, with 10 bases left between them. The CDR3 length is 14 residues. The CDR3 region is CASSQAGLTYGYTF. The CDR3 coding sequence is TGCGCCAGCAGCCAAGCAGGGCTGACCTATGGCTACACCTTC.

The genes are TRBV5-8 and TRBJ2-7, with D perhaps TRBD2 (5 bases). This CDR3 spans 16 amino acids. V was trimmed by 1 base and J by 3 bases, leaving 17 bases between them. Per the germline V gene, CDR1 is SGHTS and CDR2 is YDEGEE. The CDR3 sequence: CASSLRRTGFLYEQYF. The CDR3 coding sequence is TGTGCCAGCAGCTTGAGGCGAACGGGATTCCTCTACGAGCAGTACTTC. The variable domain in full, with the rest retrieved from reference TRBV5-8 and TRBJ2-7, is EAGVTQSPTHLIKTRGQQATLRCSPISGHTSVYWYQQALGLGLQFLLWYDEGEERNRGNFPPRFSGRQFPNYSSELNVNALELEDSALYLCASSLRRTGFLYEQYFGPGTRLTVT.

This clone has only one observation. The genes are TRBV6-5 and TRBJ2-7; D may match TRBD1 or TRBD2 (7 bases each). V lost 7 bases to trimming and J lost 7 bases, with 23 bases between them. This CDR3 comprises 15 residues. Germline assignment: CDR1 MNHEY and CDR2 SVGAGI. CDR3 nucleotides: TGTGCCAGCATTCCGAGGACAGGTCGCGGGAGTGAGCAGTACTTC. Protein sequence: CASIPRTGRGSEQYF.

The V and J genes are TRBV27 and TRBJ2-4; either TRBD1 or TRBD2 may fit D (5 bases each). The germline CDR1 and CDR2 sequences are MNHEY and SMNVEV (reference sequence). V shed 1 base and J shed 8 bases, with 9 bases lying between them. The CDR3 has 13 residues. The CDR3 here is CASSLWRGDIQYF. CDR3 bases: TGTGCCAGCAGTTTATGGCGAGGGGACATTCAGTACTTC.

V gene TRBV28 combines with J gene TRBJ1-5, with 7 bases lining up with TRBD1. CDR1 and CDR2 (germline): MDHEN, SYDVKM. J lost 9 bases, V lost 4 bases, and 12 bases had no gene match. CDR3 length: 15 residues. The DNA for the CDR3 is TGTGCCAGCAGTTCCCCGGCAGGGGGGTCACGGCCCCAGCATTTT. This sequence encodes CASSSPAGGSRPQHF.

This sequence joins TRBV5-5 and TRBJ2-2; D ambiguous. The CDR3 runs to 13 residues. V dropped 5 bases and J dropped 1 base, with 6 bases sitting between them. CDR1 SGHKS and CDR2 YYEKEE come from the germline V gene (reference sequence). The CDR3 reads CASSLGNTGELFF. CDR3 DNA: TGTGCCAGCAGTCTGGGGAACACCGGGGAGCTGTTTTTT.

This sequence joins TRBV11-2 and TRBJ2-5; D call uncertain. Deletions cut 2 bases from V and 1 base from J, with 5 bases between. CDR3 size: 13 residues. Germline V gene sequence: CDR1 SGHAT, CDR2 FQNNGV. The DNA for the CDR3 is TGTGCCAGCAGCTTAAGGGCCCAAGAGACCCAGTACTTC. It yields the protein CASSLRAQETQYF.

This chain uses TRBV5-1 with TRBJ1-1; unclear D gene. The CDR3 contains 13 residues. V was clipped by 4 bases and J by 0 bases, with 7 bases between them. Germline CDR1 is SGHRS and CDR2 is YFSETQ. The chain's CDR3 is CASSQTVNTEAFF. The CDR3 DNA is TGCGCCAGCAGCCAGACGGTGAACACTGAAGCTTTCTTT.

V usage is TRBV6-5 and J usage is TRBJ1-5, with D possibly TRBD1 on 5 matching bases. The CDR3 has 15 residues. With 8 bases removed from V and 3 bases from J, the gap between germline ends came to 17 bases. CDR1 and CDR2 (germline): MNHEY, SVGAGI. CDR3 amino acids: CASLIRDGNNQPQHF. CDR3 in DNA: TGTGCCAGCCTGATTAGGGACGGTAACAATCAGCCCCAGCATTTT.

The chain is built from TRBV25-1 and TRBJ2-2; D is possibly TRBD1 (5 bases). Germline V gene lookup returns CDR1 MGHDK and CDR2 SYGVNS. The CDR3 spans 14 residues. Trimming left V 3 bases short and J 2 bases short, with 7 bases between. CDR3 loop: CASSDRANTGELFF. CDR3 sequence (DNA): TGTGCCAGCAGTGACAGGGCCAACACCGGGGAGCTGTTTTTT.

V gene TRBV4-2 combines with J gene TRBJ2-5; perhaps D is TRBD1 or TRBD2 (5 bases each). This CDR3 has 14 residues. V was pared by 3 bases and J by 2 bases, with 10 bases between. Looked up from germline, CDR1 is LGHNA and CDR2 is YNFKEQ. The CDR3 nucleotides are TGTGCCAGCAGCCAGGGGACCGTTCAAGAGACCCAGTACTTC. Residues: CASSQGTVQETQYF.

This clone was counted a few times. The chain couples TRBV4-3 to TRBJ1-1, with TRBD1 matching 10 bases. The CDR3 extends over 18 amino acids. The germline V gene encodes CDR1 LGHNA and CDR2 YSLEER. The V gene end was trimmed by 4 bases and the J gene end by 7 bases; junction bases not matched to a gene: 18. CDR3 nucleotide sequence: TGCGCCAGCAGCCTTAAGGACAGGGGGAGACTACGTGAGAATGAAGCTTTCTTT. Its translation: CASSLKDRGRLRENEAFF.

The chain couples TRBV7-9 to TRBJ2-2, with 7 bases aligning to TRBD1. This CDR3 contains 16 residues. V was pared by 8 bases and J by 4 bases, with 13 bases of the junction left unmatched. Looked up from germline, CDR1 is SEHNR and CDR2 is FQNEAQ (reference sequence). The CDR3 loop is CASLRSGTETTGELFF. The CDR3 nucleotides are TGTGCCAGCCTCAGGTCCGGGACAGAGACCACCGGGGAGCTGTTTTTT.

The J gene is TRBJ2-5, the V gene TRBV29-1; no reliable D call. The V end lost 3 bases, the J end lost 0 bases, and 5 bases lay between the germline ends. This CDR3 has 12 residues. Germline V gene data show CDR1 as SQVTM and CDR2 as ANQGSEA. The DNA for the CDR3 is TGCAGCGTTGATGGGTACCAAGAGACCCAGTACTTC. Translation gives CSVDGYQETQYF.

The V call is TRBV3-1 (or the pseudogene TRBV3-2), the J call TRBJ1-4; D unclear. Germline CDR1 and CDR2: LGHDT and YNNKEL (reference sequence). V dropped 4 bases and J dropped 7 bases, with 13 bases sitting between them. This CDR3 has 14 amino acids. The CDR3 nucleotides read TGTGCCAGCAGCCCCTTCGGGGTAGGTGAAAAACTGTTTTTT. Amino acids: CASSPFGVGEKLFF.

The chain has TRBV5-4 and TRBJ1-1, with D perhaps matching TRBD1 (6 bases). Trimming took 0 bases from V and 1 from J, leaving 7 bases between them. The length of the CDR3 is 14 residues. Germline CDR1 and CDR2: SGHNT and YYREEE (reference sequence). DNA of the CDR3: TGTGCCAGCAGCTTGGAGACAGGGAACACTGAAGCTTTCTTT. This gives the protein CASSLETGNTEAFF.

This chain connects TRBV4-3 to TRBJ1-2; D might be TRBD1 (6 bases). Trimming stripped 0 bases from V and 4 bases from J, with 18 bases between. The CDR3 is made up of 17 amino acids. Germline loops: CDR1 LGHNA, CDR2 YSLEER. CDR3 bases: TGCGCCAGCAGCCAAGAAAGTTTCGGACAGCGAGCCTATGGCTACACCTTC. The encoded protein is CASSQESFGQRAYGYTF.

This clone was picked up one time. The chain links TRBV19 to TRBJ1-1; D may be TRBD1 (5 bases). The V gene lost 1 base and the J gene lost 8 bases, with 8 bases spanning the gap. The CDR3 loop spans 12 amino acids. Germline CDR1 LNHDA, CDR2 SQIVND (reference sequence). Written as DNA, the CDR3 is TGTGCCAGTAGTATAGGACGGGGGGAAGCTTTCTTT. Amino acids: CASSIGRGEAFF.